This TCR beta chain was profiled in a study of blood T cell repertoires in COVID-19. About the study: Acute and convalescent COVID-19 samples came from the United States, Italy and Spain. In each case, the material was cDNA or gDNA derived from T cells, B-cell-depleted T cells, or PBMCs.

Methods used by the authors: By means of reference gene primer amplification, nucleated cell counts were estimated. Produced via immunoSEQ multiplex PCR; TCRdb's table is partial and in-frame only. D and trimming were read from the DNA, whereas the V and J calls and clone size are those reported in that table. The data hold hundreds of thousands of clones, with roughly three quarters observed a single time. Germline V gene sequence: CDR1 LNHDA, CDR2 SQIVND (reference sequence). Trimming pared 4 bases from V and 1 base from J, leaving 16 bases between. The CDR3 runs to 16 residues. The rearrangement uses TRBV19 and TRBJ1-2; TRBD1 might be the D (5 bases). Material: peripheral blood. The clonotype comes from a woman aged 40 to 50 with active or convalescent COVID-19. The CDR3 spells CASSTGGRGLNYGYTF. The CDR3 nucleotides read TGTGCCAGTAGTACCGGAGGGAGGGGCCTTAACTATGGCTACACCTTC.